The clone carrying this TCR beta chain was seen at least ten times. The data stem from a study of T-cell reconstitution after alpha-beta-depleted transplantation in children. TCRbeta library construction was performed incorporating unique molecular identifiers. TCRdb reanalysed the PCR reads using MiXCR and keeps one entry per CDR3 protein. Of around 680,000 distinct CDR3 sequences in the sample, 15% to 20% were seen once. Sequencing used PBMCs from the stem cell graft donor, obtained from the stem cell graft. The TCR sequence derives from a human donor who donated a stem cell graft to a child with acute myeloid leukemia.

CDR3 in DNA: TGTGCCAGCAGCTTATTAGGTGACTACGAGCAGTACTTC. This encodes CASSLLGDYEQYF. V gene TRBV7-2 combines with J gene TRBJ2-7; D is unresolved. The CDR3 extends over 13 amino acids. The V gene lost 2 bases and the J gene lost 3 bases, with 8 bases spanning the gap. Germline V gene data show CDR1 as SGHTA and CDR2 as FQGNSA.